The 28 T cell receptor beta chains given below trace back to one sample, sequenced in a study of breast tumors, draining lymph nodes, adjacent tissues. One entry per CDR3 protein results from TCRdb running MiXCR on the multiplex PCR reads. The sample yields some 140,000 distinct CDR3 sequences, less than 25% seen once. Axillary draining lymph nodes of breast cancer patients supplied the node samples. Sequenced: axillary lymph node tissue. The receptors here all came from a female donor with breast cancer. Some clones in this sample may be carry-over from other donors' samples.

There are many counts of this clonotype. The chain uses TRBV11-3 and TRBJ2-7; D may be TRBD2 (5 bases). Trimming took 0 bases from V and 4 from J, leaving 7 bases between them. Germline CDR1 SGHNT, CDR2 YENEEA. CDR3 size: 13 residues. In DNA form, the CDR3 reads TGTGCCAGCAGCTTAGATCGGGGATACGAGCAGTACTTC. It yields the protein CASSLDRGYEQYF.

This clonotype was found many times. V gene TRBV9 combines with J gene TRBJ2-1; D is uncertain. CDR3 length equals 14 residues. Germline lookup yields CDR1 SGDLS and CDR2 YYNGEE. Trimming left V 0 bases short and J 7 bases short, with 11 bases between. CDR3 in DNA: TGTGCCAGCAGCGTAGGCGGTAGCAGGAATGAGCAGTTCTTC. This codes for CASSVGGSRNEQFF.

This clonotype was seen ten or more times. The J gene is TRBJ2-1, the V gene TRBV19; TRBD1 aligns across 8 bases. Germline CDR1 is LNHDA and CDR2 is SQIVND (reference sequence). CDR3 length: 13 residues. The V segment lost 6 bases and the J segment 5 bases; nucleotides outside the gene matches: 3. The CDR3 region is CASRDRANNEQFF. The CDR3 region has the DNA TGTGCCAGTAGGGACAGGGCCAACAATGAGCAGTTCTTC. Complete variable domain (other parts from reference TRBV19 and TRBJ2-1): DGGITQSPKYLFRKEGQNVTLSCEQNLNHDAMYWYRQDPGQGLRLIYYSQIVNDFQKGDIAEGYSVSREKKESFPLTVTSAQKNPTAFYLCASRDRANNEQFFGPGTRLTVL.

This clonotype occurred many times. This chain uses TRBV29-1 with TRBJ2-1; D uncertain. V lost 4 bases and J 3 bases, leaving 7 bases between the germline ends. The germline V gene encodes CDR1 SQVTM and CDR2 ANQGSEA. This CDR3 region has 12 residues. The CDR3 sequence is CSVGSGYNEQFF. The CDR3 nucleotides read TGCAGCGTTGGGTCGGGCTACAATGAGCAGTTCTTC.

This clonotype occurred many times. This chain links TRBV20-1 with TRBJ2-5; TRBD2 matches at 9 bases. The CDR3 length is 16 residues. The germline gives CDR1 DFQATT, CDR2 SNEGSKA (reference sequence). V was pared by 1 base and J by 5 bases, with 11 bases of the junction left unmatched. Here the CDR3 DNA reads TGCAGTGCTAGAGTGGTGGCGGGAGGGCCCGGGGAGACCCAGTACTTC. This gives the protein CSARVVAGGPGETQYF.

For this clonotype: A read error is likely, as this CDR3 ends without the conserved phenylalanine or tryptophan. The DNA is omitted, as the CDR3 cannot be located on it reliably, and the CDR3 follows TCRdb's listing. The rearrangement joins TRBV9 to TRBJ2-3; TRBD1 reflects the table's D call only, with no check against the DNA. The CDR3 region is 18 residues in length, termini included. Germline values: CDR1 SGDLS, CDR2 YYNGEE. The CDR3 region is CASSVLPPGRGPVDTQCS.

On this clonotype itself: Just one base apart from a much larger clone, this may be a read error. The chain carries TRBV6-1 and TRBJ1-6; the D is unclear. From germline, CDR1 is MNHNS and CDR2 SASEGT. Trimming pared 1 base from V and 0 bases from J, leaving 10 bases between. CDR3 length: 17 amino acids. CDR3 sequence: CASSEESSSSYNSPLHF. The CDR3 nucleotides read TGTGCCAGCAGTGAAGAGAGTTCAAGCTCCTATAATTCACCCCTCCACTTT.

This clonotype was detected a few times. J is TRBJ2-1 and V is TRBV11-2; D possibly corresponds to TRBD2 (6 bases). V lost 1 base and J 8 bases, leaving 18 bases between the germline ends. Germline values: CDR1 SGHAT, CDR2 FQNNGV. The CDR3 consists of 16 residues. CDR3 sequence (DNA): TGTGCCAGCAGCTTAGGTTTCTCGGGAGCGTGGGATGAGCAGTTCTTC. Its protein is CASSLGFSGAWDEQFF.

Ten or more counts support this clonotype. This rearrangement joins TRBV7-8 to TRBJ2-3, with TRBD2 as a possible D gene (6 bases). Germline-derived CDR1 and CDR2 are SGHVS and FQNEAQ. Trimming took 1 base from V and 0 from J, leaving 11 bases between them. This CDR3 has 16 residues. The CDR3 protein is CASSLVLAASTDTQYF. CDR3 bases: TGTGCCAGCAGCTTAGTACTAGCTGCAAGCACAGATACGCAGTATTTT. The complete variable domain, with remaining parts taken from reference TRBV7-8 and TRBJ2-3, reads GAGVSQSPRYKVAKRGQDVALRCDPISGHVSLFWYQQALGQGPEFLTYFQNEAQLDKSGLPSDRFFAERPEGSVSTLKIQRTQQEDSAVYLCASSLVLAASTDTQYFGPGTRLTVL.

Comment on this clonotype: Being one base from a much bigger clone, this may be a read error. V is TRBV19 and J is TRBJ2-5; 10 bases agree with TRBD2. The CDR3 runs to 16 residues. The germline V gene has CDR1 LNHDA and CDR2 SQIVND (reference sequence). With 10 bases clipped from V and 0 bases from J, the junction kept 11 bases outside the gene matches. The CDR3 DNA sequence: TGTGCCACCAAGACTAGCGGGTCCGCTCACCAAGAGACCCAGTACTTC. Encoded protein: CATKTSGSAHQETQYF.

This clonotype occurred many times. V usage is TRBV10-1 and J usage is TRBJ2-5; D unresolved. The CDR3 is 14 residues long. Germline V lookup: CDR1 WNHNN, CDR2 SYGVQD (reference sequence). V was shortened by 2 bases and J by 5 bases, with 12 bases between the two germline ends. The CDR3 is CASSETDPGETQYF. CDR3 sequence (DNA): TGCGCCAGCAGTGAGACGGACCCCGGGGAGACCCAGTACTTC.

J is TRBJ2-1 and V is TRBV7-2; 8 nucleotides agree with TRBD2. CDR3 length equals 16 residues. Per germline, CDR1 SGHTA and CDR2 FQGNSA. The ends lost 1 base at V and 4 bases at J; junction bases unmatched: 6. CDR3 in amino acids: CASSLGRASGYNEQFF. As DNA, the CDR3 is TGTGCCAGCAGCTTAGGTCGGGCTAGCGGGTACAATGAGCAGTTCTTC. The whole variable domain, remainder taken from reference TRBV7-2 and TRBJ2-1, is GAGVSQSPSNKVTEKGKDVELRCDPISGHTALYWYRQSLGQGLEFLIYFQGNSAPDKSGLPSDRFSAERTGGSVSTLTIQRTQQEDSAVYLCASSLGRASGYNEQFFGPGTRLTVL.

The chain recombines TRBV5-6 with TRBJ2-5; D not certain. Trimming removed 4 bases from V and 7 bases from J, with 20 bases in between. In germline, CDR1 is SGHDT, CDR2 YYEEEE. This CDR3 contains 15 residues. CDR3 amino acids: CASSLYYSDERTQYF. The CDR3 nucleotides are TGTGCCAGCAGCCTATACTACAGCGATGAGCGGACCCAGTACTTC.

This clonotype was counted between two and nine times. The V and J genes are TRBV6-1 and TRBJ2-5, with 9 positions matching TRBD1. Trimming at V came to 5 bases and at J to 4 bases, leaving 5 bases not matched to a gene. CDR3 size: 14 residues. From germline, CDR1 is MNHNS and CDR2 SASEGT. CDR3 loop: CASSPPGQGETQYF. CDR3 DNA sequence: TGTGCCAGCAGTCCGCCGGGACAGGGAGAGACCCAGTACTTC.

Many counts were recorded for this clonotype. The CDR3 spells CASTLGEGAPGNTIYF. In DNA, the CDR3 is TGTGCCAGCACCCTCGGGGAGGGGGCGCCTGGAAACACCATATATTTT. J is TRBJ1-3 and V is TRBV7-8; 7 positions agree with TRBD1. The CDR3 consists of 16 residues. V dropped 7 bases and J dropped 2; count of bases not matched to a gene: 11. Germline V lookup: CDR1 SGHVS, CDR2 FQNEAQ. The full variable domain, rest sourced from reference TRBV7-8 and TRBJ1-3, is GAGVSQSPRYKVAKRGQDVALRCDPISGHVSLFWYQQALGQGPEFLTYFQNEAQLDKSGLPSDRFFAERPEGSVSTLKIQRTQQEDSAVYLCASTLGEGAPGNTIYFGEGSWLTVV.

This clonotype was observed a handful of times. The rearrangement links TRBV4-1 to TRBJ1-4; D gene uncertain. Per germline, CDR1 MGHRA and CDR2 YSYEKL. The CDR3 runs 15 residues. The V end was cut by 1 base, the J end by 0 bases, with 6 bases between. The DNA for the CDR3 is TGCGCCAGCAGCCAAGCTCCCGCAACTAATGAAAAACTGTTTTTT. This encodes CASSQAPATNEKLFF.

Ten or more counts support this clonotype. This rearrangement joins TRBV10-3 to TRBJ1-2; no clear D gene. The length of the CDR3 is 14 residues. CDR1 is ENHRY and CDR2 is SYGVKD in the germline V gene. The V end lost 0 bases, the J end lost 4 bases, and 9 bases lay between the germline ends. The CDR3 DNA reads TGTGCCATCAGTGAGTCGGGCAGATTCTATGGCTACACCTTC. It yields the protein CAISESGRFYGYTF.

Ten or more counts support this clonotype. The chain is built from TRBV19 and TRBJ2-1, with 10 bases fitting TRBD2. The V segment lost 3 bases and the J segment 0 bases; nucleotides outside the gene matches: 5. The CDR3 is 17 amino acids. Germline CDR1 reads LNHDA; CDR2 reads SQIVND (reference sequence). The CDR3 loop is CASSIYASGSSYNEQFF. In nucleotides, the CDR3 is TGTGCCAGTAGTATTTATGCTAGCGGGAGCTCCTACAATGAGCAGTTCTTC.

The table lists this clonotype with a few counts. The rearrangement links TRBV28 to TRBJ2-1; TRBD2 agrees at 8 bases. The germline V gene encodes CDR1 MDHEN and CDR2 SYDVKM. V shed 3 bases, J shed 10 bases, and the junction held 8 bases outside the gene matches. The CDR3 sequence is 14 residues long. The CDR3 loop is CASSLIGRASEQFF. CDR3 nucleotides: TGTGCCAGCAGTTTGATCGGGAGGGCGAGCGAGCAGTTCTTC.

The V and J genes are TRBV5-4 and TRBJ1-4; maybe TRBD1 (6 bases). V was trimmed by 4 bases and J by 3 bases, leaving 13 bases between them. Germline lookup yields CDR1 SGHNT and CDR2 YYREEE (reference sequence). The CDR3 loop spans 15 amino acids. CDR3 sequence: CASSIGGGPNEKLFF. The CDR3 bases are TGTGCCAGCAGCATCGGTGGGGGCCCTAATGAAAAACTGTTTTTT.

This chain connects TRBV6-1 to TRBJ2-2, with D tentatively TRBD1 or TRBD2 (6 bases each). This CDR3 has 17 residues. V dropped 9 bases and J dropped 4 bases, with 24 bases sitting between them. CDR1 MNHNS and CDR2 SASEGT come from the germline V gene. The CDR3 DNA reads TGTGCCAGGACTCCCCGGATAGGTAAGGGGGGCACCGGGGAGCTGTTTTTT. Translated, it gives CARTPRIGKGGTGELFF.

This clonotype was picked up many times. The J gene is TRBJ2-1, the V gene TRBV24-1; 8 nucleotides line up with TRBD2. J was trimmed by 8 bases and V by 3 bases; bases with no gene match: 5. Germline CDR1 and CDR2: KGHDR and SFDVKD. The CDR3 loop spans 14 amino acids. CDR3 nucleotide sequence: TGTGCCACCAGTGATGGGGAGCGGGGGTATGAGCAGTTCTTC. It translates to CATSDGERGYEQFF.

This clonotype was recorded many times. The chain combines TRBV5-4 with TRBJ2-2, with D hard to call. This CDR3 is 14 amino acids long. The germline V gene has CDR1 SGHNT and CDR2 YYREEE (reference sequence). V lost 4 bases, J lost 8 bases, and 15 bases lay in between. This CDR3 reads CASSPRPRRGELFF. DNA for the CDR3: TGTGCCAGCAGCCCCCGTCCGAGAAGAGGGGAGCTGTTTTTT.

This clonotype has ten or more counts. In DNA form, the CDR3 reads TGTGCCAGCAGTTTAGCCCACTATGGCTACACCTTC. This encodes CASSLAHYGYTF. The V call is TRBV12-3 or TRBV12-4, the J call TRBJ1-2, with unresolved D. Trimming shortened V by 0 bases and J by 3 bases, and 2 bases separated the two germline ends. CDR3 length equals 12 residues.

There are many counts of this clonotype. V usage is TRBV5-4 and J usage is TRBJ2-2; D is undetermined. The CDR3 runs 14 residues. Trimming took 1 base from V and 4 from J, leaving 8 bases between them. The germline V gene has CDR1 SGHNT and CDR2 YYREEE (reference sequence). In nucleotides, the CDR3 is TGTGCCAGCAGCTTGTTTCGTGGCACCGGGGAGCTGTTTTTT. Residues: CASSLFRGTGELFF.

A remark on this clonotype: A much larger clone differs from this one at a single base, so this may be a read error. This chain uses TRBV9 with TRBJ2-7, with TRBD2 matching over 7 bases. The CDR3 is 13 residues long. The V gene end was trimmed by 4 bases and the J gene end by 6 bases; junction bases not matched to a gene: 7. Germline V lookup: CDR1 SGDLS, CDR2 YYNGEE. The CDR3 spells CASSPGLLGEQYF. In DNA form, the CDR3 reads TGTGCCAGCAGCCCGGGACTACTGGGCGAGCAGTACTTC.

This clonotype was seen at least ten times. This chain connects TRBV7-3 to TRBJ2-7; TRBD2 matches 10 bases. The J segment lost 1 base and the V segment lost 4 bases, leaving 4 bases of the junction unmatched. Germline V gene data show CDR1 as SGHTA and CDR2 as FQGTGA. The CDR3 has 15 residues. For the CDR3, the DNA is TGTGCCAGCAGCTCGTATAGCGGGAGGTCCTACGAGCAGTACTTC. Its translation is CASSSYSGRSYEQYF.

The chain uses TRBV6-1 and TRBJ2-4; tentatively, D is TRBD2 (6 bases). V lost 8 bases and J 6 bases, leaving 14 bases between the germline ends. The length of the CDR3 is 13 residues. Per germline, CDR1 MNHNS and CDR2 SASEGT. Here the CDR3 reads CASGWDFLNIQYF. In DNA form, the CDR3 reads TGTGCCAGCGGCTGGGACTTTTTAAACATTCAGTACTTC.